This record covers a single T cell receptor beta chain. No antigen is known for it. No base-level quality is on record; no much larger clone is a single base apart. TCRbeta CDR3 regions were amplified from genomic DNA by means of the immunoSEQ Assay, a bias-controlled multiplex PCR. The original methods were these. Within the assay, amplification of reference gene primers was used to estimate how many nucleated cells each sample contained. To quantify the absolute abundance of each unique TCRbeta CDR3 rearrangement, sequence reads were collapsed and filtered. For each sample, productive Simpson clonality was calculated as the square root of Simpson's diversity index across productive rearrangements. As stored in TCRdb, this immuneACCESS dataset retains in-frame rearrangements with V and J assigned. A fraction of the clones does not appear; measured against another copy, unresolved V genes explain less than half of the discrepancy, and the remainder lacks a known reason. The DNA gave D and trimming, while V, J and clone size come from that table. The sample includes roughly 250,000 clones, with approximately 86% observed a single time. The top ten clones comprise under 0.95% of the sample.

This sample is drawn from a study of blood T cell repertoires in COVID-19 (TCRdb year 2020). With regard to the full study: Samples covering the acute and convalescent phases of COVID-19 were provided by collaborators in the United States, Italy and Spain. The prospective study material was composed of cDNA or gDNA derived from T cells, B-cell-depleted T cells, or PBMCs. Deeply sampled blood TCRbeta repertoires from subjects exposed to, actively infected with, or recovered from COVID-19 were included in the dataset. The repertoires were released in a freely available public database meant as a resource for research on the immune response to SARS-CoV-2. Samples came from the ongoing ImmuneRACE study (first 160 participants) plus 1,254 subjects from 6 global collaborators. A de-identified subject ID, COVID-19 status, age in years and sex were almost always included in the sample metadata. Where available, HLA class I and class II types were obtained from metadata supplied by the sample provider rather than from assay-based typing.

Trimming accounts for 3 bases at V and 5 bases at J, while the number of junction bases matched to no gene is 4. The CDR3 spans 15 residues, from the cysteine through the phenylalanine. The kept DNA is CDR3 alone, 45 bases in frame from the first base. CDR1 and CDR2 are read off the germline V gene as SGHTA and FQGNSA. Overall results and qualifications from the work: Clinical and demographic metadata were provided uncurated, with the amount varying by source and participant.

Whole blood was collected in K2EDTA tubes by collaborating institutions according to the institutions' own protocols. For TCRbeta analysis, collaborator samples were shipped as frozen whole blood, as isolated PBMCs, or as DNA extracted from either sample type. Sequencing input: peripheral blood. The sequence is built from TRBV7-2 and TRBJ2-7; TRBD2 agrees with 13 junctional bases. The source of this sequence is a woman between 25 and 40 years old with acute or convalescent COVID-19. The DNA sequence is TGTGCCAGCAGCTTTACTAGCGGGAGGGGACACGAGCAGTACTTC. Its translation is CASSFTSGRGHEQYF.